The source of this TCR beta chain is a study of blood T cell repertoires in COVID-19. The wider study: PBMCs, B-cell-depleted T cells, or T cells provided the cDNA or gDNA that made up the material.

Authors' processing steps: Amplified reference gene primers provided the basis for estimating nucleated cell counts. Data came from immunoSEQ multiplex PCR; TCRdb stores just in-frame clones and leaves some out. V and J calls and clone size are copied from that table; D and trimming were computed from the DNA. Among more than 350,000 clones listed, 80% to 90% were seen once. All recovered Cohort 3 donors got two negative PCRs, got clearance, or saw symptom resolution. Germline V gene data show CDR1 as ENHRY and CDR2 as SYGVKD. V was pared by 6 bases and J by 3 bases, with 9 bases of the junction left unmatched. The CDR3 is made up of 15 amino acids.

The chain recombines TRBV10-3 with TRBJ2-7, with TRBD1 matching over 9 bases. Sequencing was performed on PBMCs or T cells enriched from blood (not recorded which). The receptor was isolated from a young man who had recovered from COVID-19. For the CDR3, the DNA is TGTGCCATCAGATCACCGGGACAGGGTTACTACGAGCAGTACTTC. The encoded protein is CAIRSPGQGYYEQYF.